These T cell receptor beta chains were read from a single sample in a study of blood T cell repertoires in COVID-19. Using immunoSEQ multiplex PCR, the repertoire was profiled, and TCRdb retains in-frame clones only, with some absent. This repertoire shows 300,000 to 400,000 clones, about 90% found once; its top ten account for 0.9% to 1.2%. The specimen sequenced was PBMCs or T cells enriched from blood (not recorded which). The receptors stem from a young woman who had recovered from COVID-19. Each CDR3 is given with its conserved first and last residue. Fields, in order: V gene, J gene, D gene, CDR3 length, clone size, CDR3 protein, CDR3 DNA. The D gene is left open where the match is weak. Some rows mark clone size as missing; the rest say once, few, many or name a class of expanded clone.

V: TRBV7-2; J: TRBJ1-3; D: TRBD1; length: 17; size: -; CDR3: CASSSGTGGNPGNTIYF; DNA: TGTGCCAGCAGCTCTGGGACAGGGGGAAACCCTGGAAACACCATATATTTT
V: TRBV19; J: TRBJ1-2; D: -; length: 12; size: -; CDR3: CASSPGLGGYTF; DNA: TGTGCCAGTAGTCCCGGACTCGGAGGCTACACCTTC
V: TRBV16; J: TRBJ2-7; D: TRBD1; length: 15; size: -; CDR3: CASSQEGDSSYEQYF; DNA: TGTGCCAGCAGCCAAGAGGGGGACAGTTCCTACGAGCAGTACTTC
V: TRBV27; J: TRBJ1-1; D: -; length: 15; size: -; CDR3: CASSLTSGAGTEAFF; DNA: TGTGCCAGCAGTCTAACCAGCGGGGCAGGCACTGAAGCTTTCTTT
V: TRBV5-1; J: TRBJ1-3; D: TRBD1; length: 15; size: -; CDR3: CASSLALGQGDTIYF; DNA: TGCGCCAGCAGCTTGGCCCTGGGACAGGGCGACACCATATATTTT
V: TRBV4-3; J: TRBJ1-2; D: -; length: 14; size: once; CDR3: CASSQGQNNYGYTF; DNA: TGCGCCAGCAGCCAAGGACAGAATAACTATGGCTACACCTTC
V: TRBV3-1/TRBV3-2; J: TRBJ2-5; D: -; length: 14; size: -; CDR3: CASSQFSSQETQYF; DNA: TGTGCCAGCAGCCAATTTTCTAGCCAAGAGACCCAGTACTTC
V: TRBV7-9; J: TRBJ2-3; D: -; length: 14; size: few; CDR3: CASSPGPRAGTQYF; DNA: TGTGCCAGCAGCCCGGGCCCCCGGGCGGGTACGCAGTATTTT
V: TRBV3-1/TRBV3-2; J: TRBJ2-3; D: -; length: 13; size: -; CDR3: CASRAASTDTQYF; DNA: TGTGCCAGCCGAGCGGCTAGCACAGATACGCAGTATTTT
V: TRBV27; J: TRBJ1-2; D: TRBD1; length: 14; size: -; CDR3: CASSRDSANYGYTF; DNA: TGTGCCAGCAGTCGGGACAGCGCTAACTATGGCTACACCTTC
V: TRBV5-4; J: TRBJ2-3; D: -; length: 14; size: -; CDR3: CASSLTGFADTQYF; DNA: TGTGCCAGCAGCTTGACAGGGTTCGCAGATACGCAGTATTTT
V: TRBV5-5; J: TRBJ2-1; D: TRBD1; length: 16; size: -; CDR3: CASSGTGGVSYNEQFF; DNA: TGTGCCAGCAGCGGGACAGGGGGTGTTTCCTACAATGAGCAGTTCTTC
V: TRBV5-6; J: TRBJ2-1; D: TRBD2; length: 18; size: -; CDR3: CASSLRTSGGPAYNEQFF; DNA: TGTGCCAGCAGCTTGAGGACTAGCGGGGGGCCGGCCTACAATGAGCAGTTCTTC
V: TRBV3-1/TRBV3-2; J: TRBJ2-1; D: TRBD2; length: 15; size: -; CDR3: CASSQVAGAGNEQFF; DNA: TGTGCCAGCAGCCAAGTAGCGGGGGCGGGGAATGAGCAGTTCTTC
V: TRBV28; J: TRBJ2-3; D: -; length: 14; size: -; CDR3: CASSLRLLQDTQYF; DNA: TGTGCCAGCAGTCTTCGACTACTTCAAGATACGCAGTATTTT
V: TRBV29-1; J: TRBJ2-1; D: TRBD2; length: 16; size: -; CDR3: CSVVPLAGAVDNEQFF; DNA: TGCAGCGTTGTTCCGCTAGCGGGGGCTGTTGACAATGAGCAGTTCTTC
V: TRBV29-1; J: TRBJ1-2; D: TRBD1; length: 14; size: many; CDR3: CSVPGQGVNYGYTF; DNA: TGCAGCGTCCCGGGACAGGGGGTCAACTATGGCTACACCTTC
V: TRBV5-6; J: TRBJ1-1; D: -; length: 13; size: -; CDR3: CASSPFRNTEAFF; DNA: TGTGCCAGCAGCCCATTTAGGAACACTGAAGCTTTCTTT
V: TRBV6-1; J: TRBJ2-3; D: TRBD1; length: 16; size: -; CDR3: CASSVRDRGGVNTQYF; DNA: TGTGCCAGCAGTGTCCGGGACAGGGGAGGAGTGAATACGCAGTATTTT
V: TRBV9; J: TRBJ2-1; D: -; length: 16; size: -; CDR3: CASSVGGLGPYNEQFF; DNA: TGTGCCAGCAGCGTAGGAGGTCTAGGTCCCTACAATGAGCAGTTCTTC
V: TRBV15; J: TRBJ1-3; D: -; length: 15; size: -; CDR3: CATSRDRSSGNTIYF; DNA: TGTGCCACCAGCAGAGACAGGTCTTCTGGAAACACCATATATTTT
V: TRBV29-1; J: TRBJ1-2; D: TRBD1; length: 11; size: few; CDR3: CSVGGQDGYTF; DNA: TGCAGCGTGGGGGGACAGGATGGCTACACCTTC
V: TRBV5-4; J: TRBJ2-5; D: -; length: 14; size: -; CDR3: CASSFPLKQETQYF; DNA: TGTGCCAGCAGTTTCCCACTAAAACAAGAGACCCAGTACTTC
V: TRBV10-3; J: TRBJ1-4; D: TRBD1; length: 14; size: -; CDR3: CAISTRDSDEKLFF; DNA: TGTGCCATCAGTACCCGGGACAGTGATGAAAAACTGTTTTTT
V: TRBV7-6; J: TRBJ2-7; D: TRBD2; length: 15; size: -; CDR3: CASSARGAGEDEQYF; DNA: TGTGCCAGCAGCGCCCGTGGAGCGGGGGAGGACGAGCAGTACTTC
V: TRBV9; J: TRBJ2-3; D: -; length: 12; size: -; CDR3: CASSVQGDTQYF; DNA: TGTGCCAGCAGCGTCCAGGGGGATACGCAGTATTTT
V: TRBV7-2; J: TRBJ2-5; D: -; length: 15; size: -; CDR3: CASSLWGRGQETQYF; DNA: TGTGCCAGCAGCCTCTGGGGCAGGGGACAAGAGACCCAGTACTTC
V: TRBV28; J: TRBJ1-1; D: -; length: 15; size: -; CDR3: CASSLWGGVDTEAFF; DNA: TGTGCCAGCAGTTTATGGGGGGGAGTGGACACTGAAGCTTTCTTT
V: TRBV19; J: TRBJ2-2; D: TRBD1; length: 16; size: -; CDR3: CASSIKGALNTGELFF; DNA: TGTGCCAGTAGTATAAAGGGGGCGTTGAACACCGGGGAGCTGTTTTTT
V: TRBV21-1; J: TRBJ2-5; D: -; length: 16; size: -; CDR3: CASSKEASGGGETQYF; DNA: TGTGCCAGCAGCAAAGAAGCTAGCGGGGGAGGAGAGACCCAGTACTTC
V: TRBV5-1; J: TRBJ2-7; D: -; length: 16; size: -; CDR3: CASSHQKGGLGYEQYF; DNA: TGCGCCAGCAGCCACCAAAAGGGCGGACTGGGCTACGAGCAGTACTTC
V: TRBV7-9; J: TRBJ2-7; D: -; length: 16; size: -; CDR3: CASSSRPRDSSYEQYF; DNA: TGTGCCAGCAGCTCCCGCCCGCGGGACAGCTCCTACGAGCAGTACTTC
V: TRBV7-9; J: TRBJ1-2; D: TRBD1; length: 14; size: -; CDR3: CASSSQGGLRGYTF; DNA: TGTGCCAGCAGCTCCCAGGGGGGATTACGTGGCTACACCTTC
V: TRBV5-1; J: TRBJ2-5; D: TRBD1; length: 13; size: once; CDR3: CASSAGGRETQYF; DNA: TGCGCCAGCAGTGCAGGGGGCCGAGAGACCCAGTACTTC
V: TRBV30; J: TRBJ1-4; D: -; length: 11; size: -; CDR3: CALRVNEKLFF; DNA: TGTGCCCTCAGGGTTAATGAAAAACTGTTTTTT
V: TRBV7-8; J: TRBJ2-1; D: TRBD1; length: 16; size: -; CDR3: CASSPEYRGLHNEQFF; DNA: TGTGCCAGCAGCCCCGAGTACAGGGGGCTGCACAATGAGCAGTTCTTC
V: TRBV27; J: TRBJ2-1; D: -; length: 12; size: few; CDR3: CASSSARNEQFF; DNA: TGTGCCAGCAGTTCCGCGCGCAATGAGCAGTTCTTC
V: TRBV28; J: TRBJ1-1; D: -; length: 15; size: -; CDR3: CASSPGPARYTEAFF; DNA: TGTGCCAGCAGTCCTGGCCCCGCCCGTTACACTGAAGCTTTCTTT
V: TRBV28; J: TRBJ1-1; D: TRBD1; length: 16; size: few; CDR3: CASSLVRGSGNTEAFF; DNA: TGTGCCAGCAGTTTGGTCAGGGGGAGCGGGAACACTGAAGCTTTCTTT
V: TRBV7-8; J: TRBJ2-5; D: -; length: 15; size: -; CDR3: CASSLPQGMQETQYF; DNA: TGTGCCAGCAGCTTGCCCCAGGGGATGCAAGAGACCCAGTACTTC
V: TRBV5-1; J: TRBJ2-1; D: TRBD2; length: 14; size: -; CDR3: CASSGLAAYNEQFF; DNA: TGCGCCAGCAGCGGACTAGCGGCATACAATGAGCAGTTCTTC